The 18 T cell receptor beta chains listed next were all sequenced from one sample in a study of blood T cell repertoires in COVID-19. Method: immunoSEQ multiplex PCR; TCRdb's copy keeps in-frame clones and lacks some. The repertoire consists of more than 95,000 clones, with approximately 89% occurring once and the leading ten covering around 3%. The sample consisted of peripheral blood. Receptors were obtained from a woman older than 75 with COVID-19, enrolled during active disease.

The rearrangement joins TRBV7-2 to TRBJ2-2, with unresolved D. CDR3 length: 13 residues. Germline V CDR1 and CDR2: SGHTA, FQGNSA. The V and J ends lost 5 bases and 3 bases respectively, with 7 bases between them. The CDR3 coding sequence is TGTGCCAGCAGCGGCAGATACACCGGGGAGCTGTTTTTT. Translating gives CASSGRYTGELFF.

This rearrangement joins TRBV7-8 to TRBJ1-1, with 11 bases identical to TRBD1. Germline V gene data show CDR1 as SGHVS and CDR2 as FQNEAQ. The CDR3 sequence is 14 residues long. With V trimmed by 5 bases and J by 4 bases, 3 bases remained unmatched. The CDR3 DNA reads TGTGCCAGCAGCCCGGACAGGGGGCGCACTGAAGCTTTCTTT. Residues: CASSPDRGRTEAFF.

In this sample, this clone turned up once. The V and J genes are TRBV3-1 (or the pseudogene TRBV3-2) and TRBJ2-6; the D is unclear. With 7 bases removed from V and 1 base from J, the gap between germline ends came to 5 bases. The CDR3 extends over 13 amino acids. Germline V gene sequence: CDR1 LGHDT, CDR2 YNNKEL (reference sequence). CDR3 nucleotide sequence: TGTGCCAGCATGAGATCTGGGGCCAACGTCCTGACTTTC. This sequence encodes CASMRSGANVLTF.

V usage is TRBV19 and J usage is TRBJ1-5; 10 bases map to TRBD1. The V and J ends lost 10 bases and 2 bases, in that order; junction bases with no gene match: 14. This CDR3 is 17 amino acids long. Germline CDR1 reads LNHDA; CDR2 reads SQIVND (reference sequence). CDR3 DNA sequence: TGTGCCACCTCCGCGGTTTCGGGGACAGGGGGCAATCAGCCCCAGCATTTT. Translation gives CATSAVSGTGGNQPQHF.

The chain recombines TRBV5-1 with TRBJ1-4, with D unclear. The germline gives CDR1 SGHRS, CDR2 YFSETQ. CDR3 size: 15 residues. The germline V and J ends were trimmed by 4 bases and 4 bases, with 14 bases remaining between them. CDR3: CASSPYQVDNEKLFF. CDR3 nucleotide sequence: TGCGCCAGCAGCCCGTACCAGGTTGATAATGAAAAACTGTTTTTT. The entire variable domain, with the rest obtained from reference TRBV5-1 and TRBJ1-4, is as follows: KAGVTQTPRYLIKTRGQQVTLSCSPISGHRSVSWYQQTPGQGLQFLFEYFSETQRNKGNFPGRFSGRQFSNSRSEMNVSTLELGDSALYLCASSPYQVDNEKLFFGSGTQLSVL.

This clone has a single count. The V and J genes are TRBV9 and TRBJ1-2, with 8 bases fitting TRBD1. The CDR3 has 13 amino acids. J lost 6 bases, V lost 4 bases, and 5 bases had no gene match. The germline V gene has CDR1 SGDLS and CDR2 YYNGEE. The CDR3 spells CASSSTGGDGYTF. The DNA for the CDR3 is TGTGCCAGCAGCTCCACAGGGGGGGATGGCTACACCTTC.

The chain joins TRBV7-2 to TRBJ2-7; 10 bases are a match to TRBD2. The CDR3 sequence is 14 residues long. Germline V gene data show CDR1 as SGHTA and CDR2 as FQGNSA. After removal of 0 bases from V and 7 bases from J, the junction contained 3 bases not matched to a gene. This chain's CDR3 is CASSLALAGREQYF. The DNA of the CDR3 is TGTGCCAGCAGCTTAGCACTAGCGGGACGAGAGCAGTACTTC. Together with reference TRBV7-2 and TRBJ2-7, the CDR3 gives the full variable domain: GAGVSQSPSNKVTEKGKDVELRCDPISGHTALYWYRQSLGQGLEFLIYFQGNSAPDKSGLPSDRFSAERTGGSVSTLTIQRTQQEDSAVYLCASSLALAGREQYFGPGTRLTVT.

The chain uses TRBV6-5 and TRBJ1-1, with a tentative D call TRBD1 (6 bases). V was trimmed by 6 bases and J by 3 bases, leaving 11 bases between them. The CDR3 loop spans 13 amino acids. Germline loops: CDR1 MNHEY, CDR2 SVGAGI. DNA of the CDR3: TGTGCCAGCAGAACAGGGTCTGACACTGAAGCTTTCTTT. It specifies CASRTGSDTEAFF.

The V and J genes are TRBV15 and TRBJ2-1; TRBD2 is a possible D gene (5 bases). Germline loops: CDR1 LNHNV, CDR2 YYDKDF (reference sequence). V lost 2 bases and J 0 bases, leaving 8 bases between the germline ends. There are 15 residues in the CDR3. The CDR3 DNA reads as TGTGCCACCAGCAGAACTGGGAGCTCCTACAATGAGCAGTTCTTC. This gives the protein CATSRTGSSYNEQFF. The full variable domain, with the rest looked up from reference TRBV15 and TRBJ2-1, is DAMVIQNPRYQVTQFGKPVTLSCSQTLNHNVMYWYQQKSSQAPKLLFHYYDKDFNNEADTPDNFQSRRPNTSFCFLDIRSPGLGDTAMYLCATSRTGSSYNEQFFGPGTRLTVL.

V gene TRBV7-3 combines with J gene TRBJ2-3, with a tentative D call TRBD2 (5 bases). The CDR3 covers 15 residues. V lost 1 base and J 3 bases, leaving 11 bases between the germline ends. Germline V CDR1 and CDR2: SGHTA, FQGTGA. The CDR3: CASSLRRDTTDTQYF. CDR3 in DNA: TGTGCCAGCAGCTTAAGACGGGATACGACAGATACGCAGTATTTT.

The J gene is TRBJ2-1, the V gene TRBV7-2; tentative D call: TRBD2 (6 bases). Germline loops: CDR1 SGHTA, CDR2 FQGNSA. V lost 1 base to trimming and J lost 4 bases, with 14 bases between them. This CDR3 comprises 16 residues. CDR3 sequence (DNA): TGTGCCAGCAGCTTAGTGGGTAGCGGAAGGTACAATGAGCAGTTCTTC. It encodes CASSLVGSGRYNEQFF.

The gene calls are TRBV24-1 and TRBJ2-1, with 11 nucleotides matching TRBD1. The CDR3 consists of 15 residues. Germline loops: CDR1 KGHDR, CDR2 SFDVKD. With V trimmed by 4 bases and J by 5 bases, 3 bases remained unmatched. The DNA for the CDR3 is TGTGCCACCAGTGAGCCGGGACAGGGGGACAATGAGCAGTTCTTC. Residues: CATSEPGQGDNEQFF.

The rearrangement links TRBV7-9 to TRBJ1-2; 7 bases agree with TRBD1. CDR3 size: 15 residues. Trimming removed 5 bases from V and 8 bases from J; junction bases left unmatched: 14. In germline, CDR1 is SEHNR, CDR2 FQNEAQ (reference sequence). The CDR3 DNA sequence: TGTGCCAGCAGCACCTTGACAGGGACGGCCCAGGGCTACACCTTC. Translated: CASSTLTGTAQGYTF.

The chain has TRBV11-2 and TRBJ1-6; 7 nucleotides match TRBD1. CDR1 and CDR2 (germline): SGHAT, FQNNGV. The CDR3 length is 18 residues. V lost 4 bases to trimming and J lost 3 bases; unmatched junction nucleotides: 12. The CDR3 sequence: CASSSPRGQAGYNSPLHF. The CDR3, as DNA: TGTGCCAGCAGCTCCCCCCGAGGACAGGCGGGCTATAATTCACCCCTCCACTTT. Complete variable domain (other parts from reference TRBV11-2 and TRBJ1-6): EAGVAQSPRYKIIEKRQSVAFWCNPISGHATLYWYQQILGQGPKLLIQFQNNGVVDDSQLPKDRFSAERLKGVDSTLKIQPAKLEDSAVYLCASSSPRGQAGYNSPLHFGNGTRLTVT.

This clone has only one observation. The chain couples TRBV5-1 to TRBJ2-5; a possible D gene is TRBD2 (6 bases). The CDR3 has 13 amino acids. The V end was cut by 7 bases, the J end by 3 bases, with 13 bases between. CDR1 is SGHRS, CDR2 YFSETQ, per germline. The CDR3 reads CASFPSSEETQYF. The CDR3 nucleotides are TGCGCCAGCTTCCCTTCTAGCGAAGAGACCCAGTACTTC.

The J gene is TRBJ2-2, the V gene TRBV7-9; 10 nucleotides line up with TRBD2. V was clipped by 1 base and J by 5 bases; unmatched bases: 4. Germline CDR1 SEHNR, CDR2 FQNEAQ (reference sequence). The CDR3 sequence is 16 residues long. The CDR3 loop is CASSLGLAGGTGELFF. CDR3 in DNA: TGTGCCAGCAGCTTAGGACTAGCGGGTGGAACCGGGGAGCTGTTTTTT.

The chain links TRBV9 to TRBJ2-2, with D maybe TRBD2 (6 bases). There are 16 residues in the CDR3. Between the trimmed V and J ends, which lost 5 bases and 3 bases, there was a span of 17 bases. The germline gives CDR1 SGDLS, CDR2 YYNGEE. The CDR3 DNA is TGTGCCAGCAGTGGGACCGGGGGTGCCTACACCGGGGAGCTGTTTTTT. Protein sequence: CASSGTGGAYTGELFF.

Only one count was recorded for this clone. This rearrangement joins TRBV9 to TRBJ1-2, with a tentative D call TRBD1 (5 bases). The CDR3 is 15 amino acids. Trimming left V 0 bases short and J 6 bases short, with 15 bases between. The V gene's germline CDR1 is SGDLS and CDR2 YYNGEE. The CDR3 spells CASSVEGTAGNGYTF. The CDR3 region has the DNA TGTGCCAGCAGCGTAGAAGGGACCGCGGGGAATGGCTACACCTTC. The variable domain in full, with the rest retrieved from reference TRBV9 and TRBJ1-2, is DSGVTQTPKHLITATGQRVTLRCSPRSGDLSVYWYQQSLDQGLQFLIQYYNGEERAKGNILERFSAQQFPDLHSELNLSSLELGDSALYFCASSVEGTAGNGYTFGSGTRLTVV.